A single sample is the source of the 21 T cell receptor beta chains below, sequenced in a study of cytomegalovirus exposure and HLA in healthy donors. A multiplex PCR was run with 60 Vbeta primers and 13 Jbeta primers. Measured with immunoSEQ multiplex PCR; TCRdb has only the in-frame clones, and not every one. This table holds 170,000 or so clones, 84% found once. The sample consisted of PBMCs. These receptors were obtained from a girl aged 5-17 years in good health and CMV-seropositive.

The CDR3 DNA sequence: TGTGCCATCATGGGACAGGGGACCTATGGCTACACCTTC. Amino acid sequence: CAIMGQGTYGYTF. V usage is TRBV10-3 and J usage is TRBJ1-2; 10 bases agree with TRBD1. The V gene end was trimmed by 7 bases and the J gene end by 4 bases; junction bases not matched to a gene: 3. This CDR3 spans 13 amino acids. CDR1 and CDR2 (germline): ENHRY, SYGVKD.

The chain combines TRBV9 with TRBJ2-3, with 8 bases fitting TRBD2. The germline gives CDR1 SGDLS, CDR2 YYNGEE. This CDR3 spans 15 amino acids. J was trimmed by 6 bases and V by 4 bases; bases with no gene match: 10. DNA for the CDR3: TGTGCCAGCAGCCAGAGCGGGGGAGCACACGATACGCAGTATTTT. The encoded protein is CASSQSGGAHDTQYF.

This clone appeared a few times. The junction departs from germline at one end; a sequencing error may be responsible. CDR3 in amino acids: CASSSGSRGETQYF. The CDR3 DNA sequence: TGTGCTAGCAGCTCTGGGTCCAGGGGAGAGACCCAGTACTTC. The V call is TRBV7-7, the J call TRBJ2-5; maybe TRBD1 (6 bases). The CDR3 sequence is 14 residues long. In germline, CDR1 is SSHAT, CDR2 FNYEAQ (reference sequence). Full variable domain (outside the CDR3, taken from reference TRBV7-7 and TRBJ2-5): GAGVSQSPRYKVTKRGQDVTLRCDPISSHATLYWYQQALGQGPEFLTYFNYEAQPDKSGLPSDRFSAERPEGSISTLTIQRTEQRDSAMYRCASSSGSRGETQYFGPGTRLLVL.

The rearrangement uses TRBV9 and TRBJ1-1, with 7 bases aligning to TRBD1. The CDR3 spans 14 residues. J was trimmed by 3 bases and V by 0 bases; bases with no gene match: 2. Germline V CDR1 and CDR2: SGDLS, YYNGEE. The CDR3 loop reads CASSVGDSYTEAFF. In DNA form, the CDR3 reads TGTGCCAGCAGCGTAGGGGACAGTTACACTGAAGCTTTCTTT.

This clone has only one observation. Sequence at one end of the junction differs from germline and may be a read error. This specimen includes other DNA sequences encoding the same CDR3. This chain connects TRBV5-1 to TRBJ2-3; TRBD2 is a possible D gene (6 bases). The length of the CDR3 is 13 residues. CDR1 and CDR2 from the germline V gene are SGHRS and YFSETQ. The CDR3 here is CASSLAAGIAQYF. DNA of the CDR3: TGTGCCAGCAGCTTGGCGGCGGGGATTGCGCAGTATTTT. Combining the CDR3 with reference TRBV5-1 and TRBJ2-3 gives the whole variable domain KAGVTQTPRYLIKTRGQQVTLSCSPISGHRSVSWYQQTPGQGLQFLFEYFSETQRNKGNFPGRFSGRQFSNSRSEMNVSTLELGDSALYLCASSLAAGIAQYFGPGTRLTVL.

This chain connects TRBV28 to TRBJ2-1, with TRBD2 matching over 10 bases. This CDR3 has 19 residues. V was pared by 5 bases and J by 8 bases, with 21 bases of the junction left unmatched. The V gene's germline CDR1 is MDHEN and CDR2 SYDVKM. Written as DNA, the CDR3 is TGTGCCAGCAGTCCCTCTGATGGGTTAGCGGGGGGATTGCACGATGAGCAGTTCTTC. Translation gives CASSPSDGLAGGLHDEQFF.

This clone showed up just a few times. V usage is TRBV9 and J usage is TRBJ1-2; 10 bases line up with TRBD1. The V gene end was trimmed by 0 bases and the J gene end by 8 bases; junction bases not matched to a gene: 4. CDR3 length equals 14 residues. Looked up from germline, CDR1 is SGDLS and CDR2 is YYNGEE. CDR3 sequence (DNA): TGTGCCAGCAGCGTAGTTCTGACAGGGGGCGGCTACACCTTC. Protein: CASSVVLTGGGYTF.

The V and J genes are TRBV5-1 and TRBJ1-1, with 8 bases lining up with TRBD1. V shed 4 bases and J 4 bases; nucleotides not matched to a gene: 9. The CDR3 covers 15 residues. Germline-derived CDR1 and CDR2 are SGHRS and YFSETQ. CDR3 sequence: CASSGETGVGTEAFF. CDR3 sequence (DNA): TGCGCCAGCAGCGGGGAGACAGGGGTCGGCACTGAAGCTTTCTTT.

V is TRBV2 and J is TRBJ1-1; maybe TRBD1 (5 bases). The CDR3 spans 13 residues. Germline lookup yields CDR1 SNHLY and CDR2 FYNNEI. V lost 3 bases to trimming and J lost 3 bases, with 8 bases between them. The CDR3, as DNA: TGTGCCAGCAGTGATCAGGGTTACACTGAAGCTTTCTTT. Translation: CASSDQGYTEAFF.

This rearrangement joins TRBV5-6 to TRBJ2-5; 8 nucleotides line up with TRBD2. The CDR3 is made up of 17 amino acids. Germline assignment: CDR1 SGHDT and CDR2 YYEEEE. The J segment lost 5 bases and the V segment lost 0 bases, leaving 12 bases of the junction unmatched. As DNA, the CDR3 is TGTGCCAGCAGCTTGGCCGGGGGGGGGCCGCGTGGTGAGACCCAGTACTTC. It yields the protein CASSLAGGGPRGETQYF. Full variable domain (missing parts from reference TRBV5-6 and TRBJ2-5): DAGVTQSPTHLIKTRGQQVTLRCSPKSGHDTVSWYQQALGQGPQFIFQYYEEEERQRGNFPDRFSGHQFPNYSSELNVNALLLGDSALYLCASSLAGGGPRGETQYFGPGTRLLVL.

This chain links TRBV7-9 with TRBJ2-6; 7 bases are a match to TRBD2. The germline CDR1 and CDR2 sequences are SEHNR and FQNEAQ (reference sequence). This CDR3 spans 14 amino acids. V trimming: 11 bases; J trimming: 7 bases; junction bases outside the gene matches: 11. CDR3 bases: TGTGCCCTGGGGGGGAATGGGCTAGCCAACGTCCTGACTTTC. Translated, it gives CALGGNGLANVLTF.

This CDR3 reads CASSPRTAYYGYTF. The CDR3 region has the DNA TGTGCCAGCAGCCCCCGGACAGCCTACTATGGCTACACCTTC. The rearrangement uses TRBV5-8 and TRBJ1-2; the D gene is possibly TRBD1 (6 bases). Germline V gives CDR1 SGHTS, CDR2 YDEGEE. V was cut by 4 bases and J by 3 bases, with 13 bases left in between. The CDR3 totals 14 residues.

The V call is TRBV6-1, the J call TRBJ2-7; a weak D match, TRBD1 (6 bases). Looked up from germline, CDR1 is MNHNS and CDR2 is SASEGT. Trimming took 7 bases from V and 5 from J, leaving 18 bases between them. This CDR3 has 14 residues. The CDR3 DNA reads TGTGCCAGCACCTCAAGCCCCAGGGGCCACGAGCAGTACTTC. As protein: CASTSSPRGHEQYF.

The chain links TRBV30 to TRBJ1-2, with 7 bases lining up with TRBD1. This CDR3 contains 13 residues. Germline CDR1 is GTSNPN and CDR2 is SVGIG (reference sequence). After removal of 4 bases from V and 2 bases from J, the junction contained 4 bases not matched to a gene. The chain's CDR3 is CAWNPTGNYGYTF. Written as DNA, the CDR3 is TGTGCCTGGAACCCGACAGGGAACTATGGCTACACCTTC.

A remark on this clone: One junction end does not reproduce the germline sequence, and a read error may be involved. The gene calls are TRBV19 and TRBJ2-4; no clear D gene. Germline CDR1 is LNHDA and CDR2 is SQIVND (reference sequence). CDR3 size: 14 residues. The CDR3 loop is CASSPMLANNIQYF. CDR3 DNA sequence: TGTGCCAGTAGTCCCATGTTAGCCAACAACATTCAGTACTTC. Full variable domain (outside the CDR3, taken from reference TRBV19 and TRBJ2-4): DGGITQSPKYLFRKEGQNVTLSCEQNLNHDAMYWYRQDPGQGLRLIYYSQIVNDFQKGDIAEGYSVSREKKESFPLTVTSAQKNPTAFYLCASSPMLANNIQYFGAGTRLSVL.

V is TRBV27 and J is TRBJ1-1; 7 bases fit TRBD1. The V and J ends lost 5 bases and 4 bases, in that order; junction bases with no gene match: 4. Looked up from germline, CDR1 is MNHEY and CDR2 is SMNVEV (reference sequence). The CDR3 length is 13 residues. CDR3 residues: CASSRRGRTEAFF. In DNA form, the CDR3 reads TGTGCCAGCAGTAGAAGGGGGCGCACTGAAGCTTTCTTT.

The CDR3: CSPTRGPEQFF. The CDR3 DNA is TGCAGCCCCACCAGGGGGCCTGAGCAGTTCTTC. The chain links TRBV29-1 to TRBJ2-1; 8 nucleotides match TRBD1. The CDR3 is 11 amino acids. J gave up 9 bases and V 8 bases, and 6 bases lay outside the gene matches. Germline V gives CDR1 SQVTM, CDR2 ANQGSEA.

The chain uses TRBV6-1 and TRBJ1-1; D is ambiguous. Trimming removed 5 bases from V and 1 base from J, with 11 bases in between. CDR3 size: 14 residues. Germline V lookup: CDR1 MNHNS, CDR2 SASEGT. DNA of the CDR3: TGTGCCAGCAGTTATTTCGGAGAGAACACTGAAGCTTTCTTT. Translated: CASSYFGENTEAFF.

The J gene is TRBJ2-3, the V gene TRBV10-2, with 8 bases lining up with TRBD2. Germline assignment: CDR1 WSHSY and CDR2 SAAADI. Trimming cost V 3 bases and J 0 bases; bases outside gene matches: 2. CDR3 length: 15 amino acids. CDR3 bases: TGCGCCAGCAGTGAAGGCGGGGGGAGCACAGATACGCAGTATTTT. It encodes CASSEGGGSTDTQYF.

The chain recombines TRBV7-9 with TRBJ2-1; D unclear. Germline CDR1 is SEHNR and CDR2 is FQNEAQ (reference sequence). V was pared by 6 bases and J by 8 bases, with 8 bases between. CDR3 length: 11 amino acids. The CDR3 loop reads CASSFQDEQFF. Written as DNA, the CDR3 is TGTGCCAGCAGTTTCCAGGATGAGCAGTTCTTC.

The chain is built from TRBV9 and TRBJ1-3; D perhaps matches TRBD1 (5 bases). This CDR3 region has 15 residues. Trimming cost V 5 bases and J 0 bases, with 12 bases left between them. CDR1 and CDR2 from the germline V gene are SGDLS and YYNGEE. Written as DNA, the CDR3 is TGTGCCAGCAGTGGCCCGACAGTCTCTGGAAACACCATATATTTT. Protein: CASSGPTVSGNTIYF. The full variable domain, in which reference TRBV9 and TRBJ1-3 provide the parts outside the CDR3, is DSGVTQTPKHLITATGQRVTLRCSPRSGDLSVYWYQQSLDQGLQFLIQYYNGEERAKGNILERFSAQQFPDLHSELNLSSLELGDSALYFCASSGPTVSGNTIYFGEGSWLTVV.